Listed here are 20 T cell receptor beta chains from one sample, sequenced in a study of blood T cell repertoires in COVID-19. Only in-frame clones appear in the TCRdb table, and some are missing; sequencing was by immunoSEQ multiplex PCR. The table shows 250,000 to 300,000 clones, with roughly nine tenths occurring only once. Sequenced input: PBMCs or T cells enriched from blood (not recorded which). The receptors shown here come from a woman aged 55 to 70 who had recovered from COVID-19.

V gene TRBV19 combines with J gene TRBJ1-1, with 7 bases aligning to TRBD1. Germline V lookup: CDR1 LNHDA, CDR2 SQIVND (reference sequence). This CDR3 has 14 amino acids. The J segment lost 10 bases and the V segment lost 6 bases, leaving 14 bases of the junction unmatched. The CDR3 protein is CASRTSRGPWRAFF. CDR3 bases: TGTGCCAGTAGAACCTCGAGGGGGCCGTGGAGAGCTTTCTTT.

The chain links TRBV7-3 to TRBJ2-7; 7 bases match TRBD2. Losses at the gene ends were 3 bases for V and 2 bases for J; bases not matched to a gene: 1. The CDR3 spans 13 residues. Germline V gene lookup returns CDR1 SGHTA and CDR2 FQGTGA. This CDR3 is CASSLGTTYEQYF. DNA of the CDR3: TGTGCCAGCAGCTTGGGGACTACCTACGAGCAGTACTTC.

The gene calls are TRBV4-2 and TRBJ2-3, with unresolved D. Germline assignment: CDR1 LGHNA and CDR2 YNFKEQ. This CDR3 has 15 amino acids. V was pared by 0 bases and J by 2 bases, with 9 bases between. CDR3 protein: CASSQDWLSTDTQYF. The CDR3, as DNA: TGTGCCAGCAGCCAAGACTGGCTTTCCACAGATACGCAGTATTTT.

V usage is TRBV4-1 and J usage is TRBJ1-4; 7 bases agree with TRBD1. With V trimmed by 4 bases and J by 5 bases, 7 bases remained unmatched. The CDR3 is 15 residues long. Germline V CDR1 and CDR2: MGHRA, YSYEKL. The CDR3 loop is CASSPRDSQNEKLFF. Written as DNA, the CDR3 is TGCGCCAGCAGCCCCCGGGACAGCCAAAATGAAAAACTGTTTTTT.

The V gene is TRBV7-6, the J gene TRBJ2-1; 9 nucleotides agree with TRBD2. CDR1 and CDR2 (germline): SGHVS, FNYEAQ. The CDR3 runs to 16 residues. The junction had 9 bases not matched to a gene; V was cut back by 5 bases and J by 4 bases. CDR3 sequence reads: CASSPTGTSFYNEQFF. CDR3 coding DNA: TGTGCCAGCAGCCCGACCGGGACTAGCTTTTACAATGAGCAGTTCTTC.

This clone was observed a few times. This chain joins TRBV4-2 and TRBJ2-7; D gene unclear. V gave up 0 bases and J gave up 0 bases, with 12 bases separating them. CDR1 is LGHNA and CDR2 is YNFKEQ in the germline V gene. CDR3 length: 16 amino acids. The CDR3 bases are TGTGCCAGCAGCCAAGAGTACGCCAGGCGCTCCTACGAGCAGTACTTC. It encodes CASSQEYARRSYEQYF.

The chain combines TRBV7-9 with TRBJ1-1; D remains unclear. V dropped 1 base and J dropped 3 bases, with 9 bases sitting between them. Germline V CDR1 and CDR2: SEHNR, FQNEAQ (reference sequence). The CDR3 extends over 14 amino acids. The CDR3 nucleotides read TGTGCCAGCAGCTTAGGATTTGGGCACACTGAAGCTTTCTTT. Translated: CASSLGFGHTEAFF.

The genes are TRBV2 and TRBJ1-2, with 8 bases that match TRBD1. V lost 6 bases, J lost 8 bases, and 11 bases stayed unmatched. The CDR3 loop spans 14 amino acids. The V gene's germline CDR1 is SNHLY and CDR2 FYNNEI. CDR3: CASRAPGQGRGYTF. CDR3 DNA sequence: TGTGCCAGCAGGGCCCCTGGACAGGGACGGGGCTACACCTTC.

The J gene is TRBJ1-4, the V gene TRBV5-1, with D perhaps matching TRBD1 (5 bases). This CDR3 spans 15 amino acids. Per germline, CDR1 SGHRS and CDR2 YFSETQ. Trimming pared 4 bases from V and 6 bases from J, leaving 16 bases between. This CDR3 is CASSAQGALDEKLFF. In DNA form, the CDR3 reads TGCGCCAGCAGCGCACAAGGGGCGCTAGATGAAAAACTGTTTTTT.

V usage is TRBV28 and J usage is TRBJ2-1; 10 nucleotides align to TRBD2. V was pared by 5 bases and J by 10 bases, with 17 bases of the junction left unmatched. CDR1 MDHEN and CDR2 SYDVKM come from the germline V gene. The CDR3 is 17 amino acids. CDR3 sequence: CASSQDRTSGSPQEQFF. The CDR3 DNA reads as TGTGCCAGCAGTCAAGACCGGACTAGCGGAAGCCCCCAGGAGCAGTTCTTC. Together with reference TRBV28 and TRBJ2-1, the CDR3 gives the full variable domain: DVKVTQSSRYLVKRTGEKVFLECVQDMDHENMFWYRQDPGLGLRLIYFSYDVKMKEKGDIPEGYSVSREKKERFSLILESASTNQTSMYLCASSQDRTSGSPQEQFFGPGTRLTVL.

This rearrangement joins TRBV12-3 or TRBV12-4 to TRBJ2-7; a weak D match, TRBD2 (5 bases). Trimming pared 3 bases from V and 3 bases from J, leaving 9 bases between. The CDR3 length is 13 residues. The chain's CDR3 is CASSFEGNYEQYF. The CDR3 nucleotides are TGTGCCAGCAGTTTTGAGGGAAACTACGAGCAGTACTTC.

The rearrangement uses TRBV19 and TRBJ2-1, with TRBD2 identical over 11 bases. Germline CDR1 is LNHDA and CDR2 is SQIVND (reference sequence). The CDR3 has 16 residues. With V trimmed by 3 bases and J by 4 bases, 5 bases remained unmatched. The CDR3 DNA is TGTGCCAGTAGTATCCTCACTAGCGGGAGTTACAATGAGCAGTTCTTC. Translating it yields CASSILTSGSYNEQFF.

This clone was seen only once. The genes are TRBV6-5 and TRBJ1-3, with D tentatively TRBD1 (5 bases). Germline CDR1 reads MNHEY; CDR2 reads SVGAGI. The length of the CDR3 is 15 residues. V was trimmed by 10 bases and J by 4 bases, leaving 20 bases between them. This CDR3 is CATKPGLGRGNTIYF. Written as DNA, the CDR3 is TGTGCCACCAAACCGGGACTCGGGAGGGGAAACACCATATATTTT.

The chain has TRBV24-1 and TRBJ2-3, with TRBD2 matching 8 bases. Unmatched junction bases numbered 4, after V lost 1 base and J lost 2 bases. The CDR3 loop spans 16 amino acids. Germline CDR1 and CDR2: KGHDR and SFDVKD. In DNA form, the CDR3 reads TGTGCCACCAGTGATTTAGCGGGGGACCTCACAGATACGCAGTATTTT. This encodes CATSDLAGDLTDTQYF.

This clone is a singleton in its sample. The chain employs TRBV9 and TRBJ2-5; 8 bases agree with TRBD2. The CDR3 is 16 amino acids. Germline CDR1 reads SGDLS; CDR2 reads YYNGEE. J gave up 3 bases and V 0 bases, and 7 bases lay outside the gene matches. CDR3 amino acids: CASSVGGRRSEETQYF. CDR3 DNA: TGTGCCAGCAGCGTAGGCGGGAGGAGGAGTGAAGAGACCCAGTACTTC.

A single count supports this clone. The chain recombines TRBV7-6 with TRBJ2-3; 8 nucleotides line up with TRBD2. Germline CDR1 SGHVS, CDR2 FNYEAQ. The V and J ends lost 5 bases and 3 bases, in that order; junction bases with no gene match: 7. This CDR3 is built from 15 residues. CDR3 nucleotides: TGTGCCAGCAGCACTCGGGAGGGAGGGACAGATACGCAGTATTTT. Protein sequence: CASSTREGGTDTQYF.

The V and J genes are TRBV5-1 and TRBJ2-3, with 8 bases that match TRBD1. After removal of 4 bases from V and 5 bases from J, the junction contained 6 bases not matched to a gene. CDR1 is SGHRS and CDR2 is YFSETQ in the germline V gene. This CDR3 spans 14 amino acids. The CDR3: CASSVRGLVDTQYF. The CDR3 nucleotides are TGCGCCAGCAGCGTCAGGGGGCTAGTAGATACGCAGTATTTT.

The genes are TRBV3-1 (or the pseudogene TRBV3-2) and TRBJ2-3, with D perhaps TRBD1 (5 bases). The V end lost 6 bases, the J end lost 1 base, and 8 bases lay between the germline ends. Germline CDR1 and CDR2: LGHDT and YNNKEL (reference sequence). The CDR3 covers 13 residues. The CDR3 here is CASRPTGTDTQYF. In DNA, the CDR3 is TGTGCCAGCAGACCGACAGGCACAGATACGCAGTATTTT.

The sample holds many counts of this clone. The chain has TRBV4-2 and TRBJ2-7; 10 bases are shared with TRBD2. The CDR3 consists of 15 residues. Germline CDR1 LGHNA, CDR2 YNFKEQ. With V trimmed by 2 bases and J by 7 bases, 8 bases remained unmatched. CDR3 DNA sequence: TGTGCCAGCAGCCAAACCCCTAGCGGGGGTTCGGAGCAGTACTTC. It is translated as CASSQTPSGGSEQYF.

The chain carries TRBV2 and TRBJ1-1; D remains ambiguous. Germline V gene sequence: CDR1 SNHLY, CDR2 FYNNEI. V lost 4 bases and J 11 bases, leaving 17 bases between the germline ends. The length of the CDR3 is 13 residues. CDR3 sequence reads: CASSGSEYLRAFF. CDR3 bases: TGTGCCAGCAGTGGGTCGGAGTATCTGAGGGCTTTCTTT.